This entry concerns a single TCR beta chain. Its cognate antigen is unknown. Vbeta (60) and Jbeta (13) primers were used in the PCR. This table comes from immunoSEQ multiplex PCR, and its TCRdb copy is limited to in-frame clones, with some not included. The table has around 98,000 clones, 81% seen once; the top ten hold around 1.5%. The source of the sample is a study of cytomegalovirus exposure and HLA in healthy donors. Study outcomes and limitations: Analyzed later, most CMV-associated TCR beta chains appeared HLA-restricted.

Input material: PBMCs. The TCR comes from a man aged 40-50 years in good health and CMV-seronegative.

The chain's CDR3 is CASSPGGLSEKLFF. In DNA form, the CDR3 reads TGTGCCAGCAGCCCCGGGGGTTTATCTGAAAAACTGTTTTTT. This rearrangement joins TRBV5-5 to TRBJ1-4, with D possibly matching TRBD1 (5 bases). Germline V lookup: CDR1 SGHKS, CDR2 YYEKEE (reference sequence). Trimming stripped 4 bases from V and 7 bases from J, with 14 bases between. The CDR3 is 14 amino acids.